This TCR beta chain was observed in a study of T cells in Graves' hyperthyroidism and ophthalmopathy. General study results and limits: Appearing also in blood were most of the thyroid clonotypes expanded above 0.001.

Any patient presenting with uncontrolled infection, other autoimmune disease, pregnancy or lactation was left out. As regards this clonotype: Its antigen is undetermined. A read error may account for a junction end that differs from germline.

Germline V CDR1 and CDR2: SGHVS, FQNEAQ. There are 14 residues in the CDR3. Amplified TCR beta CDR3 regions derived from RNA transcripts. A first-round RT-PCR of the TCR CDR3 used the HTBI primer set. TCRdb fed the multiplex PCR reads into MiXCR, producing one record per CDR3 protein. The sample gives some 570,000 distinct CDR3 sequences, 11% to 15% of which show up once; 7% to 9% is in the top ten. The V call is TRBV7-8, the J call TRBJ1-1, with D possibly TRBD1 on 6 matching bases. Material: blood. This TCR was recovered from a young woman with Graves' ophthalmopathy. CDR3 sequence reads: CASSFEQGGTGAFF. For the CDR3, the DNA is TGTGCCAGCAGCTTTGAACAGGGAGGAACTGGAGCTTTCTTT.